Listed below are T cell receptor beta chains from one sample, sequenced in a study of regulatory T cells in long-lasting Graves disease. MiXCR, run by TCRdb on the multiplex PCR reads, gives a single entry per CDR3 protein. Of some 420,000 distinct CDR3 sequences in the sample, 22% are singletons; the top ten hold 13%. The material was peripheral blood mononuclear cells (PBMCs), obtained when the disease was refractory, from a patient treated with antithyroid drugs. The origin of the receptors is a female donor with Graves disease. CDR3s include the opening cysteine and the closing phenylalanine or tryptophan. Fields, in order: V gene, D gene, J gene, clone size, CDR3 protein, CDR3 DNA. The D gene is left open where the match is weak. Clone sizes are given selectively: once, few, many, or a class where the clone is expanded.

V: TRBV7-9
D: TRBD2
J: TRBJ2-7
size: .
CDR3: CASSPSGTSGRPSSYEQYF
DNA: TGTGCCAGCAGCCCCTCCGGGACTAGCGGGAGACCTAGCTCCTACGAGCAGTACTTC

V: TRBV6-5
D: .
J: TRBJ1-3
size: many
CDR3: CASSYDTGTGNTIYF
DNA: TGTGCCAGCAGTTATGACACCGGGACTGGAAACACCATATATTTT

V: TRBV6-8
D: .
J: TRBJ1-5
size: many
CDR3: CASTNRQAVYSNQPQHF
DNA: TGTGCCAGCACTAATCGACAGGCGGTTTATAGCAATCAGCCCCAGCATTTT

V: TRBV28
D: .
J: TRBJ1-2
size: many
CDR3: CASNPLSTAYYGYTF
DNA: TGTGCCAGCAACCCCCTATCGACAGCTTACTATGGCTACACCTTC

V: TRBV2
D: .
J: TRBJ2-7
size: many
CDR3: CASVMGAFYEQYF
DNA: TGTGCCAGCGTCATGGGCGCCTTCTACGAGCAGTACTTC

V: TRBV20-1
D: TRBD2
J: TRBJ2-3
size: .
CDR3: CSARDQAGATLSTDTQYF
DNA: TGCAGTGCTAGAGATCAAGCGGGGGCCACACTTAGCACAGATACGCAGTATTTT

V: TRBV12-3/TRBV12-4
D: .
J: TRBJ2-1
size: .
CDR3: CASRLAGDSYNEQFF
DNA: TGTGCCAGCAGACTAGCAGGCGACTCCTACAATGAGCAGTTCTTC

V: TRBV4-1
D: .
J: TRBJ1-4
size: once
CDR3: CASSQGPSGGVEKLFF
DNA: TGCGCCAGCAGCCAAGGCCCGTCGGGGGGTGTTGAAAAACTGTTTTTT

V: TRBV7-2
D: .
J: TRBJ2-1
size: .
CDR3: CASSSVPGHNNEQFF
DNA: TGTGCCAGCAGCTCAGTCCCGGGACATAACAATGAGCAGTTCTTC

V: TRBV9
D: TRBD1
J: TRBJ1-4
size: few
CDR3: CASSVATGENEKLFF
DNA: TGTGCCAGCAGCGTAGCGACAGGGGAAAATGAAAAACTGTTTTTT

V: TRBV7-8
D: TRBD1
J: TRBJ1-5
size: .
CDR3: CASRPTGVEGNQPQHF
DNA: TGTGCCAGCAGACCTACAGGGGTCGAGGGCAATCAGCCCCAGCATTTT

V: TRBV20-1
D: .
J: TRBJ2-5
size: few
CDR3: CSATDRPTYQETQYF
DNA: TGCAGTGCTACAGACCGACCTACCTATCAAGAGACCCAGTACTTC

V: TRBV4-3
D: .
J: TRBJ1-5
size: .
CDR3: CASSQELGSNQPQHF
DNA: TGCGCCAGCAGCCAAGAACTAGGTAGCAATCAGCCCCAGCATTTT

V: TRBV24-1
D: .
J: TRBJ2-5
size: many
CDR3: CATSQEYQETQYF
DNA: TGTGCCACCAGTCAAGAGTACCAAGAGACCCAGTACTTC

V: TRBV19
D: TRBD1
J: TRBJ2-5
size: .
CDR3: CASRGQGAETQYF
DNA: TGTGCCAGCCGGGGACAGGGGGCAGAGACCCAGTACTTC

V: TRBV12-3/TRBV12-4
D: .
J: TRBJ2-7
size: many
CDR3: CASTQGRYEQYF
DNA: TGTGCCAGCACCCAGGGGCGTTACGAGCAGTACTTC

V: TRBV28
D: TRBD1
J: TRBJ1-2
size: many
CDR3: CASSKTGTGFNYGYTF
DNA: TGTGCCAGCAGTAAGACCGGGACAGGGTTTAACTATGGCTACACCTTC

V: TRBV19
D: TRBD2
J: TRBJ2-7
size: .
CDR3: CASRERGLYEQYF
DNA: TGTGCCAGTAGGGAGCGGGGGCTCTACGAGCAGTACTTC

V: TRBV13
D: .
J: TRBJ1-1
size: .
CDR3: CASSLGRNLRTEAFF
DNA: TGTGCCAGCAGCTTAGGGCGCAACCTCCGGACTGAAGCTTTCTTT

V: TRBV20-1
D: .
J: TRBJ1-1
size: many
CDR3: CSARRRSTEAFF
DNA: TGCAGTGCTAGAAGGAGAAGCACTGAAGCTTTCTTT

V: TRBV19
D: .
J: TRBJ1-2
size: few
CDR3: CASSRPGRNYGYTF
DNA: TGTGCCAGTAGTCGGCCAGGTCGGAACTATGGCTACACCTTC

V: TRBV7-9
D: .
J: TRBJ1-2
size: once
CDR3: CASSLDRPQGYGYTF
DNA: TGTGCCAGCAGCTTAGACAGACCTCAGGGATATGGCTACACCTTC

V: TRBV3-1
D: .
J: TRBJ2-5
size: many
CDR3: CASSRGGEETQYF
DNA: TGTGCCAGCAGCCGAGGAGGGGAAGAGACCCAGTACTTC

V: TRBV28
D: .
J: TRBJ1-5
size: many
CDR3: CASTQPSGGNQPQHF
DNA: TGTGCCAGCACCCAACCATCCGGCGGCAATCAGCCCCAGCATTTT

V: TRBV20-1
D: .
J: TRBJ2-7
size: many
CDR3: CSAREQTYEQYF
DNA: TGCAGTGCTAGAGAACAGACCTACGAGCAGTACTTC

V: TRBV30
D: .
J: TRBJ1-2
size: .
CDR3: CAWSGNYGYTF
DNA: TGTGCCTGGAGCGGTAACTATGGCTACACCTTC

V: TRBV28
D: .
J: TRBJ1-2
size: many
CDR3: CASSNELGYTF
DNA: TGTGCCAGCAGTAATGAACTGGGCTACACCTTC

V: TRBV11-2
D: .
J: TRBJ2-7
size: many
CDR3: CASSQWGPEYEQYF
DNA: TGTGCCAGCAGCCAATGGGGGCCCGAGTACGAGCAGTACTTC

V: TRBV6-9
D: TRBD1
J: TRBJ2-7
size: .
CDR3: CASSYRPRTGTRYEQYF
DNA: TGTGCCAGCAGTTACCGGCCCCGGACAGGGACGCGGTACGAGCAGTACTTC

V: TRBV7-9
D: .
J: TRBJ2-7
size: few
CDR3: CASSSLLGPEQYF
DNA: TGTGCCAGCAGCTCCCTCCTCGGTCCCGAGCAGTACTTC

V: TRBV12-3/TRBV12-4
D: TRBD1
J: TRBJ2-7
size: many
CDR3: CASSFRGGGYEQYF
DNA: TGTGCCAGCAGTTTTAGAGGGGGCGGCTACGAGCAGTACTTC

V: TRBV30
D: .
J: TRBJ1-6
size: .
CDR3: CAWSDSFESPLHF
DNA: TGTGCCTGGAGCGACAGTTTTGAATCACCCCTCCACTTT

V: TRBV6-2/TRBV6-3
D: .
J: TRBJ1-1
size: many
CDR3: CASSSPRDMNTEAFF
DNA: TGTGCCAGCAGTTCCCCCCGGGACATGAACACTGAAGCTTTCTTT

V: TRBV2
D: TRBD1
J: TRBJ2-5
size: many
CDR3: CASSLGTGKWRAETQYF
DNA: TGTGCCAGCAGTCTCGGGACAGGGAAGTGGAGGGCAGAGACCCAGTACTTC

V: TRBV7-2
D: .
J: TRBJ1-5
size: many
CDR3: CASSLAAGGRQPQHF
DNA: TGTGCCAGCAGCTTAGCAGCGGGGGGCAGGCAGCCCCAGCATTTT

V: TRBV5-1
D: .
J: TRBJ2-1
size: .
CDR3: CASSLEGGLLYNEQFF
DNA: TGCGCCAGCAGCTTGGAGGGGGGACTCCTGTACAATGAGCAGTTCTTC

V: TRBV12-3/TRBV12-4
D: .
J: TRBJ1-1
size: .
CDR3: CASIPQISTEAFF
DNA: TGTGCCAGCATCCCCCAGATATCGACTGAAGCTTTCTTT

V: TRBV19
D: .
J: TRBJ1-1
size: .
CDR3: CASSIDRGGSEAFF
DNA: TGTGCCAGTAGTATAGATCGAGGGGGTTCTGAAGCTTTCTTT

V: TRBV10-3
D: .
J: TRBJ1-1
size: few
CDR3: CAISDGVRGSEAFF
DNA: TGTGCCATCAGTGATGGGGTCCGTGGTTCTGAAGCTTTCTTT

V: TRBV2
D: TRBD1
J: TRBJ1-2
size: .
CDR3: CASSPGQGRIYGYTF
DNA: TGTGCCAGCAGTCCCGGACAGGGTCGTATCTATGGCTACACCTTC

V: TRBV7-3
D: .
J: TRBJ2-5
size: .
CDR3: CASSSSGGDGQYF
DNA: TGTGCCAGCAGCTCATCCGGGGGAGACGGCCAGTACTTC

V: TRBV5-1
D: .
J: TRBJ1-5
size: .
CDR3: CASSPRAGDNQPQHF
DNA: TGCGCCAGCAGCCCCCGGGCAGGGGATAATCAGCCCCAGCATTTT

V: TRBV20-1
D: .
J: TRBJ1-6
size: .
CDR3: CSASYGRGGLVGSPLHF
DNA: TGCAGTGCTAGTTATGGTCGGGGGGGGCTCGTTGGTTCACCCCTCCACTTT

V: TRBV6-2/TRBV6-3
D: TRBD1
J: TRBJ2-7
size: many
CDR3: CASSYFFGQGSNEQYF
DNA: TGTGCCAGCAGTTACTTCTTCGGACAGGGAAGCAACGAGCAGTACTTC

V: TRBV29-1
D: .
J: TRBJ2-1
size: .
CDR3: CSLSRERGNEQFF
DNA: TGCAGCTTGTCAAGGGAGAGGGGCAATGAGCAGTTCTTC

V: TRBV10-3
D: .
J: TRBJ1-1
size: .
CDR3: CAIRDGGNTEAFF
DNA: TGTGCCATCAGGGACGGTGGGAACACTGAAGCTTTCTTT

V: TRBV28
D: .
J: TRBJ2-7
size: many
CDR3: CASRMTVPYEQYF
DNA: TGTGCCAGCAGAATGACTGTCCCCTACGAGCAGTACTTC

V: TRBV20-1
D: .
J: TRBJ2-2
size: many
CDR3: CSARENTGELFF
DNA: TGCAGTGCTAGAGAGAACACCGGGGAGCTGTTTTTT

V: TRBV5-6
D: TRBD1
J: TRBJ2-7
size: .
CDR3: CASSLGDRVGEYF
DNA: TGTGCCAGCAGCTTGGGGGACAGGGTAGGGGAGTACTTC

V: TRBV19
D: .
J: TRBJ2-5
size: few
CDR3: CASSVKLASSPGETQYF
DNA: TGTGCCAGTAGTGTTAAGCTAGCGAGCTCGCCCGGGGAGACCCAGTACTTC

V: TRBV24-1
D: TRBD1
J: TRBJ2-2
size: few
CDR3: CATTGQGTGELFF
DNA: TGTGCCACCACGGGACAGGGGACCGGGGAGCTGTTTTTT

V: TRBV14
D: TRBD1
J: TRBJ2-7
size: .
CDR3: CASSQDVGQSEQYF
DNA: TGTGCCAGCAGCCAAGATGTGGGACAGTCGGAGCAGTACTTC

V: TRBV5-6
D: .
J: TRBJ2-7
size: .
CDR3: CASSLPFHGSSYEQYF
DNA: TGTGCCAGCAGCTTACCGTTCCATGGGAGCTCCTACGAGCAGTACTTC

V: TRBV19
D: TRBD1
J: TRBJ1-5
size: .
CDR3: CASIGGGQPQHF
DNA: TGTGCCAGTATAGGGGGCGGACAGCCCCAGCATTTT

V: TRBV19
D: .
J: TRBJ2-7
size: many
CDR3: CASSIREGHLYEQYF
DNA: TGTGCCAGTAGTATACGGGAAGGTCACCTCTACGAGCAGTACTTC

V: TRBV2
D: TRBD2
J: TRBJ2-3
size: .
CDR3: CASGAGGLTDTQYF
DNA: TGTGCCAGTGGAGCGGGAGGCCTCACAGATACGCAGTATTTT

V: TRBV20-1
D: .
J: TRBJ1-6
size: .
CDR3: CSARMDSSYNSPLHF
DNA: TGCAGTGCTAGGATGGACAGCTCCTATAATTCACCCCTCCACTTT